This is a list of T cell receptor beta chains from one sample in a study of T cell responses to AZD1222 COVID-19 vaccine. The method was immunoSEQ multiplex PCR; TCRdb's version includes in-frame clones alone and lacks a portion of them. Here the sample spans about 130,000 clones, about nine tenths being singletons. Sample: peripheral blood, taken on day 0 of AZD1222 vaccination. These receptors all come from an adult in good health. Both conserved end residues are trimmed from each CDR3.

ASEEGQGVEAF | 11 | TRBJ1-1 | TRBV2
ATNGRGTGETQY | 12 | TRBJ2-5 | TRBV7-9
AISVDLTELLADTQY | 15 | TRBJ2-3 | TRBV10-3
ASSIRASGGKHQETQY | 16 | TRBJ2-5 | TRBV19
ATSRDLTGGAEAF | 13 | TRBJ1-1 | TRBV15
ASSLARDSNQPQH | 13 | TRBJ1-5 | TRBV28
ASSLAWGATEAF | 12 | TRBJ1-1 | TRBV5-1
ASSLGVSGGLREQY | 14 | TRBJ2-7 | TRBV5-1
ASSLSARVYNSPLH | 14 | TRBJ1-6 | TRBV27
ASSLGVRYEQY | 11 | TRBJ2-7 | TRBV12-3/TRBV12-4
ASSLGGPSEKLF | 12 | TRBJ1-4 | TRBV5-1
SGGLSDTQY | 9 | TRBJ2-3 | TRBV20-1
ASSPGQNYGYT | 11 | TRBJ1-2 | TRBV5-4
ASSYARAPSEQY | 12 | TRBJ2-7 | TRBV6-5
ASSLVSYAEAF | 11 | TRBJ1-1 | TRBV11-2
AWSRGRTGTYEQY | 13 | TRBJ2-7 | TRBV30
ASSQELQVVGAMNTEAF | 17 | TRBJ1-1 | TRBV4-2
ASSSIGLAAFNEQF | 14 | TRBJ2-1 | TRBV7-3
ASSLAGGYQETQY | 13 | TRBJ2-5 | TRBV5-1